This T cell receptor beta chain appears in the sequencing data of a study of blood T cell repertoires in COVID-19. Sequencing used immunoSEQ multiplex PCR; TCRdb keeps in-frame clones, though not all of them. In the table there are some 300,000 clones, 75% to 90% of which are singletons. In germline, CDR1 is WSHSY, CDR2 SAAADI. This CDR3 contains 13 residues. Between the trimmed V and J ends, which lost 4 bases and 10 bases, there was a span of 16 bases. This chain links TRBV10-2 with TRBJ1-1; a possible D gene is TRBD1 (5 bases). The receptor was isolated from a woman aged 45 to 65 with COVID-19, enrolled during active disease. The material sequenced was peripheral blood. The CDR3 sequence is CASSGQPYPLAFF. The CDR3 bases are TGCGCCAGCAGTGGACAGCCCTACCCCTTAGCTTTCTTT.